The 17 T cell receptor beta chains in this list originate from one sample, sequenced in a study of Graves' ophthalmopathy and Graves' hyperthyroidism. The sequenced template was RNA, covering the TCR beta CDR3 region. A first-round RT-PCR used HTBI primers, followed by a second-round multiplex PCR. TCRdb redid the calling of the multiplex PCR reads with MiXCR, one entry per CDR3 protein. The sample holds roughly 400,000 distinct CDR3 sequences, over 15% seen once. Sequencing was performed on peripheral blood. The receptors here all came from a woman in her late teens or twenties with stable Graves' hyperthyroidism.

The sample holds many counts of this clonotype. V gene TRBV2 combines with J gene TRBJ1-1; no definite D call. In germline, CDR1 is SNHLY, CDR2 FYNNEI. Trimming cost V 4 bases and J 2 bases, with 8 bases left between them. This CDR3 has 13 amino acids. The DNA of the CDR3 is TGTGCCAGCAGTGCTGACATCAACACTGAAGCTTTCTTT. It translates to CASSADINTEAFF.

This clonotype was counted between two and nine times. The gene calls are TRBV19 and TRBJ1-1; TRBD1 aligns across 7 bases. The junction had 11 bases not matched to a gene; V was cut back by 7 bases and J by 0 bases. The CDR3 has 16 residues. The germline V gene encodes CDR1 LNHDA and CDR2 SQIVND (reference sequence). CDR3 in DNA: TGTGCCAGTATTACAGGGGACCCATTAATGAACACTGAAGCTTTCTTT. It codes for CASITGDPLMNTEAFF.

This clonotype has ten or more counts. The V call is TRBV24-1, the J call TRBJ2-7; weak D call: TRBD2 (5 bases). The CDR3 totals 11 residues. Germline CDR1 and CDR2: KGHDR and SFDVKD. V lost 3 bases to trimming and J lost 7 bases, with 6 bases between them. In DNA, the CDR3 is TGTGCCACCAGTGATAGGAGGGAGCAGTACTTC. This codes for CATSDRREQYF.

This clonotype showed up many times. The chain couples TRBV10-3 to TRBJ1-1; perhaps TRBD1 as D (5 bases). V was cut by 9 bases and J by 5 bases, with 10 bases left in between. Germline V gene lookup returns CDR1 ENHRY and CDR2 SYGVKD. The CDR3 runs to 11 residues. CDR3 region: CAIAGVTEAFF. The CDR3 DNA is TGTGCCATAGCGGGGGTGACTGAAGCTTTCTTT.

This clonotype was picked up many times. DNA of the CDR3: TGTGCCAGCAGCTTAGTAGGGGTAGCCTCCTACGAGCAGTACTTC. Its protein product is CASSLVGVASYEQYF. This chain joins TRBV7-8 and TRBJ2-7; weak D call: TRBD1 (5 bases). This CDR3 comprises 15 residues. Germline values: CDR1 SGHVS, CDR2 FQNEAQ. Between the trimmed V and J ends, which lost 1 base and 0 bases, there was a span of 10 bases.

This clonotype was picked up a small number of times. The chain couples TRBV9 to TRBJ2-7; 12 bases are shared with TRBD1. CDR3 size: 14 residues. The V segment lost 4 bases and the J segment 5 bases; nucleotides outside the gene matches: 4. Germline lookup yields CDR1 SGDLS and CDR2 YYNGEE. The DNA for the CDR3 is TGTGCCAGCAGCCCCGGGACAGGGGGCGACGAGCAGTACTTC. Translating gives CASSPGTGGDEQYF.

On this clonotype itself: Because it lacks the conserved phenylalanine or tryptophan at the end, this CDR3 is likely a read error. Because the CDR3's place on the DNA is in doubt, the DNA is left out and the CDR3 is given as listed by TCRdb. This chain links TRBV11-1 with TRBJ2-1; whether TRBD1, the table's D call, matches the DNA was not checked. A total of 8 residues make up the CDR3, ends included. The germline V gene encodes CDR1 SGHAT and CDR2 FQDESV (reference sequence). The CDR3 spells CASSLGRD.

This clonotype was recorded many times. The V call is TRBV24-1, the J call TRBJ1-2, with 9 positions matching TRBD1. Germline values: CDR1 KGHDR, CDR2 SFDVKD. This CDR3 is built from 14 residues. The trim removed 4 bases at V and 3 bases at J, leaving 2 bases unmatched. CDR3 nucleotides: TGTGCCACCAGTGACCGGGACAGGGACTATGGCTACACCTTC. It specifies CATSDRDRDYGYTF.

This clonotype occurred a few times. The V gene is TRBV3-1, the J gene TRBJ2-7; a weak D match, TRBD2 (5 bases). In germline, CDR1 is LGHDT, CDR2 YNNKEL (reference sequence). The CDR3 covers 13 residues. V was clipped by 6 bases and J by 2 bases, with 11 bases between them. The CDR3 DNA sequence: TGTGCCAGCAGTCGGACTGATACCTACGAGCAGTACTTC. Translation gives CASSRTDTYEQYF.

The table lists this clonotype with many counts. The chain recombines TRBV7-2 with TRBJ1-3; no definite D call. V gave up 4 bases and J gave up 0 bases, with 7 bases separating them. Germline lookup yields CDR1 SGHTA and CDR2 FQGNSA. The CDR3 length is 14 residues. CDR3 coding DNA: TGTGCCAGCAGCTCGGGCCTCTCTGGAAACACCATATATTTT. Translation: CASSSGLSGNTIYF.

This clonotype has ten or more counts. The V gene is TRBV28, the J gene TRBJ1-2, with 11 positions matching TRBD1. Germline V gives CDR1 MDHEN, CDR2 SYDVKM. The CDR3 runs to 14 residues. V lost 3 bases, J lost 8 bases, and 5 bases stayed unmatched. The CDR3 region has the DNA TGTGCCAGCAGTTTCTCGGGACAGGGGGAGGGCTACACCTTC. Its translation is CASSFSGQGEGYTF.

This clonotype was observed a few times. This chain links TRBV15 with TRBJ2-2, with D uncertain. Germline V gene lookup returns CDR1 LNHNV and CDR2 YYDKDF (reference sequence). The CDR3 is 12 amino acids. With 8 bases removed from V and 6 bases from J, the gap between germline ends came to 10 bases. CDR3 sequence (DNA): TGTGCCACCCGGATTGGGGCCGGGGAGCTGTTTTTT. Translating gives CATRIGAGELFF. The entire variable domain, with the rest obtained from reference TRBV15 and TRBJ2-2, is as follows: DAMVIQNPRYQVTQFGKPVTLSCSQTLNHNVMYWYQQKSSQAPKLLFHYYDKDFNNEADTPDNFQSRRPNTSFCFLDIRSPGLGDTAMYLCATRIGAGELFFGEGSRLTVL.

This clonotype has a handful of counts. The chain carries TRBV14 and TRBJ2-7; 8 nucleotides agree with TRBD1. The CDR3 has 17 residues. The germline V gene has CDR1 SGHDN and CDR2 FVKESK. J gave up 7 bases and V 1 base, and 15 bases lay outside the gene matches. The chain's CDR3 is CASSQVFDRGVHYEQYF. The CDR3 DNA reads as TGTGCCAGCAGCCAAGTCTTCGACAGGGGCGTCCACTATGAGCAGTACTTC.

This clonotype was counted at least ten times. V gene TRBV7-2 combines with J gene TRBJ1-6, with D possibly TRBD1 on 5 matching bases. Trimming shortened V by 0 bases and J by 9 bases, and 9 bases separated the two germline ends. This CDR3 comprises 14 residues. Germline-derived CDR1 and CDR2 are SGHTA and FQGNSA. CDR3 amino acids: CASSLAGGISPLHF. In nucleotides, the CDR3 is TGTGCCAGCAGCTTAGCCGGGGGGATTTCACCCCTCCACTTT.

Comment on this clonotype: Its ends do not fully match the called genes, so a read error is possible. The V call is TRBV6-5, the J call TRBJ2-5; no reliable D call. The CDR3 covers 12 residues. The V gene's germline CDR1 is MNHEY and CDR2 SVGAGI. DNA of the CDR3: TGTGCCAGCAGATACTCCAGCCTTTCCCAGTACTTC. This codes for CASRYSSLSQYF.

In its sample, this clonotype was seen many times. CDR3 nucleotide sequence: TGTGCCAGCAGCTTAGGTTTTCGGGGACACCCTAACTATGGCTACACCTTC. Residues: CASSLGFRGHPNYGYTF. The V gene is TRBV11-2, the J gene TRBJ1-2, with D tentatively TRBD1 (6 bases). V shed 1 base and J shed 0 bases, with 15 bases lying between them. Germline V gives CDR1 SGHAT, CDR2 FQNNGV. This CDR3 has 17 residues. The complete variable domain, with remaining parts taken from reference TRBV11-2 and TRBJ1-2, reads EAGVAQSPRYKIIEKRQSVAFWCNPISGHATLYWYQQILGQGPKLLIQFQNNGVVDDSQLPKDRFSAERLKGVDSTLKIQPAKLEDSAVYLCASSLGFRGHPNYGYTFGSGTRLTVV.

This clonotype was counted at least ten times. The chain combines TRBV12-3 or TRBV12-4 with TRBJ1-5, with TRBD1 as a possible D gene (6 bases). This CDR3 spans 17 amino acids. Trimming took 3 bases from V and 0 from J, leaving 15 bases between them. CDR3 protein: CASSFDRPGYSNQPQHF. DNA for the CDR3: TGTGCCAGCAGTTTTGACAGGCCGGGCTATAGCAATCAGCCCCAGCATTTT.